This is a list of T cell receptor beta chains from one sample in a study of T cells in Graves' hyperthyroidism and ophthalmopathy. One entry per CDR3 protein results from TCRdb running MiXCR on the multiplex PCR reads. The table shows around 390,000 distinct CDR3 sequences, with 14% occurring only once. Source material: blood. The receptors stem from a woman in her 30s with Graves' ophthalmopathy. The CDR3 runs from the conserved cysteine through the conserved F or W. The D gene is left open where the match is weak. Expanded clones get a size class; other rows say once, few or many, or leave the size out.

d_call,clone_size,v_call,j_call,cdr3_aa,cdr3_nt
-,few,TRBV20-1,TRBJ2-1,CSARPGDYRSYNEQFF,TGCAGTGCTAGGCCGGGAGACTACCGCTCCTACAATGAGCAGTTCTTC
TRBD2,-,TRBV7-2,TRBJ2-4,CASRAGGGGKNIQYF,TGTGCCAGCAGGGCGGGGGGGGGCGGCAAAAACATTCAGTACTTC
-,few,TRBV13,TRBJ2-7,CASSSNGQRSYEQYF,TGTGCCAGCAGCTCCAACGGACAGCGCTCCTACGAGCAGTACTTC
-,-,TRBV28,TRBJ1-1,CASSLGFFTEAFF,TGTGCCAGCAGCCTAGGGTTTTTTACTGAAGCTTTCTTT
TRBD1,many,TRBV11-2,TRBJ2-1,CASSLGRGTARYNEQFF,TGTGCCAGCAGCTTAGGTAGGGGGACAGCGCGATACAATGAGCAGTTCTTC
-,few,TRBV29-1,TRBJ1-1,CSVTGGVNTEAFF,TGCAGCGTTACGGGGGGCGTGAACACTGAAGCTTTCTTT
-,-,TRBV27,TRBJ2-5,CASSPLPQGSRETQYF,TGTGCCAGCAGTCCATTACCCCAGGGGTCCCGGGAGACCCAGTACTTC
-,many,TRBV7-3,TRBJ2-2,CASSLRSTGELFF,TGTGCCAGCAGCTTAAGGTCCACCGGGGAGCTGTTTTTT
-,many,TRBV6-1,TRBJ2-3,CASTSIDTQYF,TGTGCCAGCACCAGTATAGATACGCAGTATTTT
TRBD1,many,TRBV6-5,TRBJ2-7,CASSSPRRQGVTGEQYF,TGTGCCAGCAGTTCCCCCCGCCGGCAGGGGGTTACGGGCGAGCAGTACTTC
TRBD1,few,TRBV5-6,TRBJ1-6,CASSSRDSLYNSPLHF,TGTGCCAGCAGCTCCCGGGACAGTCTGTATAATTCACCCCTCCACTTT
TRBD1,many,TRBV3-1,TRBJ1-1,CASTGQQNTEAFF,TGTGCCAGCACGGGACAGCAGAACACTGAAGCTTTCTTT
-,many,TRBV24-1,TRBJ1-2,CATSDRTGNYGYTF,TGTGCCACCAGTGACCGGACCGGTAACTATGGCTACACCTTC
TRBD1,few,TRBV27,TRBJ1-1,CASSLSLGTGAFF,TGTGCCAGCAGTTTATCCTTAGGGACAGGAGCTTTCTTT
-,-,TRBV28,TRBJ2-5,CASSRTNRRLETQYF,TGTGCCAGCAGCCGGACTAATCGGAGACTAGAGACCCAGTACTTC
-,many,TRBV12-3/TRBV12-4,TRBJ2-2,CASSLFVTGELFF,TGTGCCAGCAGTTTATTCGTGACCGGGGAGCTGTTTTTT
-,many,TRBV13,TRBJ2-3,CASSLGPLGAHGPDTQYF,TGTGCCAGCAGCTTAGGCCCTTTGGGGGCCCACGGCCCAGATACGCAGTATTTT
-,many,TRBV2,TRBJ2-3,CASTNTPKFTDTQYF,TGTGCCAGCACTAACACTCCAAAATTCACAGATACGCAGTATTTT
-,many,TRBV12-3/TRBV12-4,TRBJ1-2,CASRGLYGYTF,TGTGCCAGCAGGGGTCTCTATGGCTACACCTTC
TRBD2,many,TRBV15,TRBJ2-3,CATSRDVGRTSGAGDTQYF,TGTGCCACCAGCAGAGATGTTGGGCGAACTAGCGGGGCAGGAGATACGCAGTATTTT
-,many,TRBV6-1,TRBJ1-5,CASSERLWPDQPQHF,TGTGCCAGCAGTGAACGATTGTGGCCGGATCAGCCCCAGCATTTT
-,many,TRBV7-8,TRBJ2-4,CASSPSTGTNIQYF,TGTGCCAGCAGCCCCTCGACAGGAACAAACATTCAGTACTTC
-,many,TRBV6-1,TRBJ2-1,CASSEAGGYNEQFF,TGTGCCAGCAGTGAAGCGGGCGGATACAATGAGCAGTTCTTC
TRBD1,-,TRBV19,TRBJ2-5,CASSIKGTGRRETQYF,TGTGCCAGTAGTATCAAAGGGACAGGGCGTCGGGAGACCCAGTACTTC
-,many,TRBV4-1,TRBJ2-7,CASSSGWGAALEQYF,TGCGCCAGCAGCTCCGGCTGGGGTGCTGCTTTGGAGCAGTACTTC
TRBD2,-,TRBV12-5,TRBJ2-1,CASGLVGAGVYNEQFF,TGTGCTAGTGGTTTGGTAGGAGCGGGGGTATACAATGAGCAGTTCTTC
-,many,TRBV7-9,TRBJ1-2,CASSKGEAGLLGGYTF,TGTGCCAGCAGTAAAGGGGAGGCGGGGCTCCTCGGTGGCTACACCTTC
-,many,TRBV11-3,TRBJ2-1,CASSLALFGNEQFF,TGTGCCAGCAGCTTAGCATTGTTCGGCAATGAGCAGTTCTTC
-,many,TRBV20-1,TRBJ2-2,CSARRGGLLTGELFF,TGCAGTGCCAGACGAGGGGGGCTGCTCACCGGGGAGCTGTTTTTT
-,-,TRBV30,TRBJ2-5,CAYTGGLTETQYF,TGTGCCTACACCGGGGGACTCACGGAGACCCAGTACTTC
-,many,TRBV20-1,TRBJ1-2,CSARPTDSLSNYGYTF,TGCAGTGCTAGACCCACCGACAGCCTTAGTAACTATGGCTACACCTTC
TRBD2,many,TRBV7-2,TRBJ2-5,CASSLDPVLAGTRETQYF,TGTGCCAGCAGCTTAGATCCTGTACTAGCGGGGACCCGGGAGACCCAGTACTTC
-,many,TRBV7-2,TRBJ2-5,CASSRQTLLMETQYF,TGTGCCAGCAGCCGACAGACCCTCTTGATGGAGACCCAGTACTTC
TRBD2,many,TRBV18,TRBJ2-2,CASSPRLAGDTGELFF,TGTGCCAGCTCACCACGACTAGCGGGGGACACCGGGGAGCTGTTTTTT
TRBD2,few,TRBV7-2,TRBJ2-2,CASSFMPMGGGGTGELFF,TGTGCCAGCAGTTTTATGCCAATGGGTGGCGGGGGCACCGGGGAGCTGTTTTTT
-,-,TRBV7-2,TRBJ2-7,CASSSQPRAGEQYF,TGTGCCAGCAGCTCCCAGCCGAGGGCGGGCGAGCAGTACTTC
TRBD1,many,TRBV27,TRBJ2-1,CASSPPLDRGLYNEQFF,TGTGCCAGCAGTCCCCCACTTGACAGGGGGCTCTACAATGAGCAGTTCTTC
TRBD2,-,TRBV7-3,TRBJ2-1,CASSLMASGVIYNEQFF,TGTGCCAGCAGCTTAATGGCTAGCGGGGTGATATACAATGAGCAGTTCTTC
-,few,TRBV18,TRBJ2-6,CASSQEQGSGANVLTF,TGTGCCAGCTCACAAGAACAGGGTAGTGGGGCCAACGTCCTGACTTTC
-,few,TRBV19,TRBJ1-2,CASTQEPGVIPNGYTF,TGTGCCAGTACCCAGGAGCCAGGGGTAATCCCCAATGGCTACACCTTC
-,many,TRBV7-9,TRBJ2-3,CASSTRGSTDTQYF,TGTGCCAGCAGCACCAGGGGAAGCACAGATACGCAGTATTTT
TRBD1,-,TRBV20-1,TRBJ1-5,CSARYRTGGNQPQHF,TGCAGTGCTAGGTACCGGACAGGGGGTAATCAGCCCCAGCATTTT
-,few,TRBV2,TRBJ1-3,CASRAGSKGNTIYF,TGTGCCAGCAGGGCAGGGTCCAAAGGAAACACCATATATTTT
TRBD1,many,TRBV12-3/TRBV12-4,TRBJ2-4,CASSLTGNIQYF,TGTGCCAGCAGTTTGACAGGGAACATTCAGTACTTC
-,many,TRBV6-1,TRBJ1-1,CASSEIGKITEAFF,TGTGCCAGCAGTGAAATCGGGAAGATCACTGAAGCTTTCTTT
TRBD2,many,TRBV6-1,TRBJ2-1,CASSYLRGEPNNEQFF,TGTGCCAGCAGTTACCTACGGGGGGAGCCGAACAATGAGCAGTTCTTC
-,few,TRBV12-3/TRBV12-4,TRBJ2-2,CASTSPPGRGRGELFF,TGTGCCAGCACTTCCCCTCCAGGGCGCGGACGCGGGGAGCTGTTTTTT
-,many,TRBV6-1,TRBJ2-5,CASSPWTEETQYF,TGTGCCAGCAGTCCGTGGACTGAAGAGACCCAGTACTTC
TRBD1,many,TRBV29-1,TRBJ1-2,CSVQTGPNYGYTF,TGCAGCGTACAGACAGGGCCGAACTATGGCTACACCTTC
TRBD1,few,TRBV20-1,TRBJ2-7,CSAPTGTGDGEQYF,TGCAGTGCTCCAACCGGGACAGGGGACGGCGAGCAGTACTTC
TRBD1,-,TRBV2,TRBJ2-3,CASSPNRGVDTQYF,TGTGCCAGCAGTCCCAACAGGGGGGTAGATACGCAGTATTTT
-,many,TRBV12-3/TRBV12-4,TRBJ1-1,CASSLFLGGIWTGTEAFF,TGTGCCAGCAGTTTATTCTTAGGGGGGATCTGGACGGGGACTGAAGCTTTCTTT
-,many,TRBV27,TRBJ1-2,CASSLTVNRLFYGYTF,TGTGCCAGCAGTTTGACCGTAAACAGGCTGTTCTATGGCTACACCTTC
TRBD1,many,TRBV2,TRBJ2-3,CAMSRDRNTDTQYF,TGTGCCATGAGCCGGGACAGAAACACAGATACGCAGTATTTT
-,-,TRBV19,TRBJ2-6,CASSIPTGSGANVLTF,TGTGCCAGTAGTATTCCAACAGGCTCTGGGGCCAACGTCCTGACTTTC
-,many,TRBV20-1,TRBJ1-1,CSARGRGVGGEAFF,TGCAGTGCTAGGGGTCGCGGAGTCGGCGGAGAAGCTTTCTTT
-,many,TRBV2,TRBJ1-1,CADAGGSREAFF,TGTGCCGACGCGGGGGGTAGCAGGGAAGCTTTCTTT
-,-,TRBV4-1,TRBJ2-3,CASSHREVADTQYF,TGCGCCAGCAGCCACAGAGAAGTCGCAGATACGCAGTATTTT